Following are 19 T cell receptor beta chains from one sample sequenced in a study of beta chain features in type 1 diabetes. Study-level points and caveats: Shorter TCRB CDR3s, moderately but significantly so, were found in Type 1 diabetes patients in all four CD4+ subsets.

Reverse transcribing all isolated RNA meant expressed TCRB transcripts were sequenced. The assay was immunoSEQ multiplex PCR, and TCRdb's table has in-frame clones only and misses some. The sample contains about 53,000 clones, around 60% of which appear only once. These receptors are not linked to any known antigen. The specimen was stem cell memory CD4+ T cells from blood. Receptors were obtained from a woman in her 30s with type 1 diabetes.

The chain employs TRBV27 and TRBJ1-2; 9 positions match TRBD1. This CDR3 is 16 amino acids long. Germline CDR1 reads MNHEY; CDR2 reads SMNVEV (reference sequence). Unmatched junction bases numbered 8, after V lost 2 bases and J lost 4 bases. The CDR3 is CASSLMGTGRSYGYTF. The DNA for the CDR3 is TGTGCCAGCAGTTTAATGGGGACAGGGAGGTCCTATGGCTACACCTTC.

This clone has more than one count but fewer than ten. This rearrangement joins TRBV29-1 to TRBJ2-7, with D possibly matching TRBD2 (6 bases). V was shortened by 6 bases and J by 1 base, with 13 bases between the two germline ends. Germline V gene sequence: CDR1 SQVTM, CDR2 ANQGSEA. The CDR3 is 13 residues long. The CDR3 is CSVRRGLSYEQYF. CDR3 nucleotides: TGCAGCGTCCGGAGGGGCCTATCCTACGAGCAGTACTTC.

This clone was observed a few times. V usage is TRBV7-9 and J usage is TRBJ1-1; no clear D. Trimming took 9 bases from V and 8 from J, leaving 10 bases between them. Germline V gene lookup returns CDR1 SEHNR and CDR2 FQNEAQ (reference sequence). The CDR3 extends over 10 amino acids. This CDR3 is CASSQKEAFF. The CDR3 DNA follows: TGTGCCAGTAGCCAAAAAGAAGCTTTCTTT.

The rearrangement joins TRBV5-4 to TRBJ1-1; 7 nucleotides line up with TRBD1. The CDR3 covers 14 residues. CDR1 and CDR2 from the germline V gene are SGHNT and YYREEE (reference sequence). V was clipped by 0 bases and J by 5 bases; unmatched bases: 4. This CDR3 reads CASSLEQGQTEAFF. As DNA, the CDR3 is TGTGCCAGCAGCTTGGAACAGGGGCAAACTGAAGCTTTCTTT.

This clone was observed a handful of times. The genes are TRBV4-1 and TRBJ2-3; TRBD2 matches at 7 bases. The V gene's germline CDR1 is MGHRA and CDR2 YSYEKL. This CDR3 has 15 amino acids. The V and J ends lost 0 bases and 1 base, in that order; junction bases with no gene match: 1. CDR3 nucleotide sequence: TGCGCCAGCAGCCAAGATGGGGGGGGCACAGATACGCAGTATTTT. Protein: CASSQDGGGTDTQYF.

The chain carries TRBV18 and TRBJ2-7, with TRBD2 matching over 11 bases. This CDR3 has 13 residues. CDR1 is KGHSH, CDR2 LQKENI, per germline. V lost 3 bases, J lost 12 bases, and 7 bases stayed unmatched. DNA for the CDR3: TGTGCCAGCTCACCGGGACTAGCGGTCAGGGGGTACTTC. Its protein is CASSPGLAVRGYF.

V gene TRBV19 combines with J gene TRBJ2-2; tentative D call: TRBD1 (5 bases). Germline V gene sequence: CDR1 LNHDA, CDR2 SQIVND (reference sequence). Trimming removed 4 bases at V and 5 bases at J, with 8 bases between. CDR3 length: 13 residues. DNA for the CDR3: TGTGCCAGTAGTAGGTCAGGGACCGGGGAGCTGTTTTTT. Translating gives CASSRSGTGELFF.

This rearrangement joins TRBV4-2 to TRBJ2-7; 7 nucleotides match TRBD2. With 0 bases clipped from V and 6 bases from J, the junction kept 8 bases outside the gene matches. CDR1 LGHNA and CDR2 YNFKEQ come from the germline V gene. This CDR3 has 15 amino acids. CDR3 sequence (DNA): TGTGCCAGCAGCCAAGATCGGGAGACTAGCTTCGAGCAGTACTTC. Residues: CASSQDRETSFEQYF.

This clone was observed a handful of times. The rearrangement joins TRBV6-6 to TRBJ2-1; 8 bases line up with TRBD2. J gave up 4 bases and V 6 bases, and 5 bases lay outside the gene matches. The CDR3 runs 14 residues. Per germline, CDR1 MNHNY and CDR2 SVGAGI (reference sequence). CDR3: CASRIAGPYNEQFF. CDR3 DNA: TGTGCCAGCAGGATAGCGGGACCATACAATGAGCAGTTCTTC.

This clone was picked up one time. The genes are TRBV18 and TRBJ2-5; 9 nucleotides match TRBD1. Germline CDR1 and CDR2: KGHSH and LQKENI. CDR3 length: 15 residues. After removal of 8 bases from V and 3 bases from J, the junction contained 10 bases not matched to a gene. The CDR3 sequence is CASTVGTGFEETQYF. The CDR3 bases are TGTGCCAGCACGGTTGGGACAGGGTTTGAAGAGACCCAGTACTTC.

The chain combines TRBV11-2 with TRBJ1-1; D call uncertain. CDR1 and CDR2 from the germline V gene are SGHAT and FQNNGV. Trimming took off 1 base at V and 14 bases at J, with 17 bases between the two ends. The CDR3 length is 13 residues. CDR3: CASSLGEGGRGFF. The CDR3 nucleotides are TGTGCCAGCAGCTTAGGGGAAGGAGGGCGCGGCTTCTTT. Full variable domain (remainder filled in from reference TRBV11-2 and TRBJ1-1): EAGVAQSPRYKIIEKRQSVAFWCNPISGHATLYWYQQILGQGPKLLIQFQNNGVVDDSQLPKDRFSAERLKGVDSTLKIQPAKLEDSAVYLCASSLGEGGRGFFGQGTRLTVV.

This clone was seen a handful of times. The rearrangement uses TRBV2 and TRBJ2-1, with 11 bases that match TRBD2. The CDR3 runs 13 residues. Germline loops: CDR1 SNHLY, CDR2 FYNNEI. The V segment lost 6 bases and the J segment 9 bases; nucleotides outside the gene matches: 4. CDR3 region: CASRELAGVEQFF. In DNA form, the CDR3 reads TGTGCCAGCAGGGAACTAGCGGGAGTTGAGCAGTTCTTC.

CDR3 loop: CSVVRLRVDTQYF. The CDR3 DNA sequence: TGCAGCGTTGTTCGACTGCGGGTAGATACGCAGTATTTT. The chain is built from TRBV29-1 and TRBJ2-3; the D gene is possibly TRBD2 (5 bases). Trimming cost V 4 bases and J 5 bases, with 13 bases left between them. Per the germline V gene, CDR1 is SQVTM and CDR2 is ANQGSEA. This CDR3 comprises 13 residues.

The chain carries TRBV18 and TRBJ2-1; maybe TRBD2 (6 bases). This CDR3 has 16 amino acids. Per the germline V gene, CDR1 is KGHSH and CDR2 is LQKENI. Trimming left V 6 bases short and J 1 base short, with 16 bases between. DNA for the CDR3: TGTGCCAGCTCCCCTCCCGGTGGGGGGTCCTACAATGAGCAGTTCTTC. It specifies CASSPPGGGSYNEQFF.

The V and J genes are TRBV7-9 and TRBJ2-3, with 7 bases that match TRBD2. Trimming took 7 bases from V and 4 from J; bases not matched to a gene: 11. The CDR3 covers 15 residues. From germline, CDR1 is SEHNR and CDR2 FQNEAQ (reference sequence). CDR3 DNA: TGTGCCAGCACCCCACAGCTAGCGGTTCCAGATACGCAGTATTTT. Amino acids: CASTPQLAVPDTQYF.

The chain carries TRBV7-9 and TRBJ1-2, with 8 bases lining up with TRBD1. The CDR3 has 16 amino acids. V was clipped by 5 bases and J by 3 bases; unmatched bases: 11. Germline CDR1 reads SEHNR; CDR2 reads FQNEAQ (reference sequence). The CDR3: CASSPGGRGRDYGYTF. In DNA form, the CDR3 reads TGTGCCAGCAGCCCCGGGGGCAGGGGGCGCGACTATGGCTACACCTTC.

The chain carries TRBV27 and TRBJ1-1; possibly TRBD1 for D (6 bases). The V end lost 11 bases, the J end lost 2 bases, and 24 bases lay between the germline ends. The V gene's germline CDR1 is MNHEY and CDR2 SMNVEV (reference sequence). The CDR3 consists of 16 residues. Here the CDR3 reads CAPQKSRQDSNTEAFF. CDR3 in DNA: TGTGCCCCTCAGAAGAGCCGACAGGACTCAAACACTGAAGCTTTCTTT.

The chain couples TRBV9 to TRBJ2-5; D is undetermined. This CDR3 has 14 amino acids. The V end was cut by 7 bases, the J end by 5 bases, with 18 bases between. CDR1 and CDR2 (germline): SGDLS, YYNGEE. In nucleotides, the CDR3 is TGTGCCAGCGCTCGATCACAAAACGGGGAGACCCAGTACTTC. It is translated as CASARSQNGETQYF.

V and J are TRBV21-1 and TRBJ2-7; no DNA check was done on the table's D call, TRBD2. TRBV21-1 is termed a pseudogene. This CDR3 comprises 14 residues. The CDR3 loop reads CASSKELLYDRQYF. The DNA of the CDR3 is TGTGCCAGCAGCAAAGAACTGCTCTACGATCGGCAGTACTTC.